The present T cell receptor beta chain was sequenced within a study of cytomegalovirus exposure and HLA in healthy donors. Profiled with immunoSEQ multiplex PCR; TCRdb holds only in-frame clones, not every one. The table records under 200,000 clones, 91% of them present only once. Germline V gene data show CDR1 as LNHNV and CDR2 as YYDKDF (reference sequence). V was clipped by 5 bases and J by 1 base; unmatched bases: 5. This CDR3 is 15 amino acids long. Study conclusions and caveats: TCR clusters originating in the first cohort tended to co-occur in the roughly 120 validation repertoires, according to a later analysis. While the bulk of TCR sequences proved rare, some public TCRs turned up in many donors.

Turning to this clone: The target antigen is unknown.

Sequenced sample: PBMCs. This rearrangement joins TRBV15 to TRBJ2-7; 10 bases align to TRBD1. This receptor was identified in a woman under 30 in good health and CMV-seropositive. CDR3 bases: TGTGCCACCAGCCTCGGGACAGGGGTTTCCTACGAGCAGTACTTC. Translated, it gives CATSLGTGVSYEQYF.